This T cell receptor (beta chain) originates from a study of shared clonotypes between healthy human individuals. About the study: Each donor had three CD4 naive, three CD4 memory, two CD8 naive and one CD8 memory plate.

Replicate PCRs run on sorted subsets employed 200 ng DNA, about 27,000 T cell genomes. Here immunoSEQ multiplex PCR was the method, and the copy in TCRdb shows in-frame clones only, minus some. Among about 2.4 million clones listed, roughly 93% were seen once. CDR3 length: 14 residues. After removal of 5 bases from V and 6 bases from J, the junction contained 9 bases not matched to a gene. Germline CDR1 reads LNHNV; CDR2 reads YYDKDF (reference sequence). The chain employs TRBV15 and TRBJ2-7; 8 positions match TRBD2. The sequencing input was naive CD4+ T cells from PBMCs. Subset denoted: CD45RA+ positively selected. The sequence derives from a man between 18 and 35 years old in good health. Some clones in this sample may be carry-over from other donors' samples. The CDR3 bases are TGTGCCACCAGCGTAGGGACTAGATACGGCGAGCAGTACTTC. Amino acid sequence: CATSVGTRYGEQYF. Full variable domain (rest looked up from reference TRBV15 and TRBJ2-7): DAMVIQNPRYQVTQFGKPVTLSCSQTLNHNVMYWYQQKSSQAPKLLFHYYDKDFNNEADTPDNFQSRRPNTSFCFLDIRSPGLGDTAMYLCATSVGTRYGEQYFGPGTRLTVT.